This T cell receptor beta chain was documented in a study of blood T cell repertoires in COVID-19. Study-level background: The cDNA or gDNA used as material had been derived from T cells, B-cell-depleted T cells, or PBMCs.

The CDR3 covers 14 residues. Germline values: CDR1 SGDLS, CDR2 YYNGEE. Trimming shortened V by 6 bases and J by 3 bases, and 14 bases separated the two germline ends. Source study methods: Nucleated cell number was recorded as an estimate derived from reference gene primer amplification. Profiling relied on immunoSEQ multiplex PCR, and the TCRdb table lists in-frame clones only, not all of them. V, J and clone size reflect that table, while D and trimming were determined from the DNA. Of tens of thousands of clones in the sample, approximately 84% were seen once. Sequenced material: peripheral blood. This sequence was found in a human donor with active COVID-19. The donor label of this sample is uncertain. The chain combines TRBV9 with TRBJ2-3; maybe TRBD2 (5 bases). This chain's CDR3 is CASTRDGSTDTQYF. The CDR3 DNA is TGTGCCAGCACTAGGGATGGGAGTACAGATACGCAGTATTTT.